This T cell receptor beta chain emerged from a study of CD8+ T cells in alopecia areata. Findings and caveats of the study: Many expanded lesional clones persisted during tofacitinib (in both scalp and blood).

CDR1 is SQVTM and CDR2 is ANQGSEA in the germline V gene. The ends lost 6 bases at V and 0 bases at J; junction bases unmatched: 7. The CDR3 runs 14 residues. Remarks on this clone: The antigen is not known.

RNA was extracted and reverse transcribed into cDNA as the sequencing template. Measured with immunoSEQ multiplex PCR; TCRdb has only the in-frame clones, and not every one. In the table there are more than 95,000 clones, 58% of which are singletons. Treatment denoted: oral pan-JAK inhibitor, 5-10 mg twice daily. The sequencing here drew on CD8+ T cells sorted from blood, taken at week 4, from a patient treated with tofacitinib. The clonotype originates from a human donor with alopecia areata. The rearrangement uses TRBV29-1 and TRBJ2-7; 8 bases map to TRBD1. The CDR3 DNA follows: TGCAGCGTGGTTGGACAGGGAAGCTCCTACGAGCAGTACTTC. Residues: CSVVGQGSSYEQYF.